Sequencing of this TCR beta chain was carried out in a study of blood T cells in healthy people across ages (dated by TCRdb to between 2014 and 2016). In the study overall: In model experiments, template switching captured roughly one uniquely barcoded TCR beta cDNA molecule for every two T cells. The study measured age-related changes in TCR beta repertoire diversity using deep sequencing normalized with unique cDNA molecular identifiers. Donors were grouped into four age groups: young (average 16 years), middle-aged (39), aged (62) and long-lived (about 90). Donors of different ages were randomly distributed across sequencing lanes to avoid experimental bias. Two additional independent replicas of 1 million unique cDNA reads from the same blood draw were analyzed for two donors (one aged 18 to 30 and one aged 80 or older). Study-wide findings and limitations: Compared with the aged group, the long-lived group had more naive CD4+ T cells, fewer expanded clones and increased TCR diversity, suggesting age selection. The percentage of naive T cells measured by flow cytometry correlated strongly with observed TCR beta diversity. Donor CMV infection status was unknown, potentially confounding age-related changes in expanded clonotypes. Conclusive comparison of naive and antigen-experienced compartments was prevented by the profiling of bulk unsorted PBMCs. Estimates of total diversity based on one million sequenced T cells were regarded as lower bounds and as underestimates. Observed TCR beta diversity per million T cells fell roughly linearly with age, and a significant reduction was already apparent by age roughly 40.

Cut back by 4 bases and 4 bases, the V and J ends lie 11 bases apart. The CDR3 holds 13 amino acids from the cysteine to the phenylalanine. The only DNA kept is the CDR3, 39 bases in frame from the first base. CDR1 and CDR2 were assigned from the germline V gene as SGHDT and YYEEEE. Systemically healthy Caucasian individuals from Russia, over 30 in total and aged about 6 to 95 years, were included as donors. Around 10 milliliters of peripheral blood were collected from each donor into EDTA-treated Vacutainer tubes. PBMCs were isolated by Ficoll-Paque density-gradient centrifugation, with at least 6.5 million obtained per sample. Total RNA, at least 6 micrograms per sample, was extracted from PBMCs with Trizol reagent. For every donor, flow cytometry on a PBMC aliquot measured the percentage of naive CD45RAhigh/CD27high T cells. The library was prepared using 5' RACE. A second 7 to 11 cycle PCR used a sample-barcoded 5' primer and a J-beta primer mix. A template-switch 5' adaptor carrying 12 random nucleotides introduced a unique molecular identifier onto each TCR beta cDNA molecule. Each sample yielded at least 2.5 million CDR3-containing paired-end reads. First-strand cDNA synthesis was performed from all RNA using the Mint cDNA synthesis kit, with priming by a TRBC-specific oligonucleotide. Following uracil-DNA glycosylase treatment, all cDNA underwent a first 18-cycle PCR with the universal primers M1SS and BC2_uni_R. The study's own analysis went as follows. For normalization, 1 million high-quality reads were randomly selected from each sample, with every read carrying a distinct molecular identifier. Reads with shared molecular identifiers were discarded instead of being binned into consensus sequences. CDR3 identification, clonotype clustering and error correction used MiTCR with a Q25 quality threshold and the strictest error-elimination algorithm. A nonparametric unseen species model using Euler transformation provided a lower-bound estimate of total TCR beta diversity. TCRdb trimmed the raw reads at Q25, called clones with MiXCR and kept productive beta chains. A single entry per CDR3 protein holds the most common genes and DNA from its merged rows. The V and J calls, along with clone size, are taken from TCRdb and not from the paper's own processing. The sample profile shows 1.5 million to 2 million distinct CDR3 sequences; about two fifths of them were found once. The ten largest clonotypes hold under 25% of the sample.

This clonotype was observed a handful of times. Its target antigen remains unknown. Base quality data are lacking; no much larger clone is found one base away. Sequenced: blood. In this chain, TRBV5-6 is recombined with TRBJ1-2; no D gene is confidently identified. This clonotype was obtained from a human donor in good health. The encoded CDR3 is CASSIDTGYGYTF. The base sequence is TGTGCCAGCAGCATCGACACGGGCTATGGCTACACCTTC.